Shown below are 26 T cell receptor beta chains from a single sample sequenced in a study of T cell responses to AZD1222 COVID-19 vaccine. The repertoire was sequenced with immunoSEQ multiplex PCR; TCRdb's copy has only in-frame clones and lacks some. The data contain about 99,000 clones, 93% of them singletons. Sample: peripheral blood, taken on day 0 of AZD1222 vaccination. Source of these receptors: an adult in good health.

This chain joins TRBV7-6 and TRBJ2-1, with D maybe TRBD2 (5 bases). V was cut by 0 bases and J by 6 bases, with 24 bases left in between. The germline gives CDR1 SGHVS, CDR2 FNYEAQ. This CDR3 contains 19 residues. CDR3 sequence (DNA): TGTGCCAGCAGCTTAGCGCAGGTAGTAGAGGGCGGGCTTATCAATGAGCAGTTCTTC. Residues: CASSLAQVVEGGLINEQFF. The complete variable domain, with remaining parts taken from reference TRBV7-6 and TRBJ2-1, reads GAGVSQSPRYKVTKRGQDVALRCDPISGHVSLYWYRQALGQGPEFLTYFNYEAQQDKSGLPNDRFSAERPEGSISTLTIQRTEQRDSAMYRCASSLAQVVEGGLINEQFFGPGTRLTVL.

V gene TRBV28 combines with J gene TRBJ1-5, with D unclear. The CDR3 has 16 residues. The V end lost 6 bases, the J end lost 3 bases, and 18 bases lay between the germline ends. Germline values: CDR1 MDHEN, CDR2 SYDVKM. The CDR3 sequence is CASSSRLGMSNQPQHF. For the CDR3, the DNA is TGTGCCAGCAGCTCCCGACTGGGAATGTCCAATCAGCCCCAGCATTTT. Using reference TRBV28 and TRBJ1-5 for the parts outside the CDR3, the full variable domain is DVKVTQSSRYLVKRTGEKVFLECVQDMDHENMFWYRQDPGLGLRLIYFSYDVKMKEKGDIPEGYSVSREKKERFSLILESASTNQTSMYLCASSSRLGMSNQPQHFGDGTRLSIL.

This clone has a single count. This rearrangement joins TRBV18 to TRBJ2-1; no firm D call. Trimming removed 5 bases at V and 3 bases at J, with 8 bases between. This CDR3 is 13 amino acids long. From germline, CDR1 is KGHSH and CDR2 LQKENI. CDR3 region: CASSVRLYNEQFF. CDR3 sequence (DNA): TGTGCCAGCTCAGTTCGACTCTACAATGAGCAGTTCTTC. The complete variable domain, with remaining parts taken from reference TRBV18 and TRBJ2-1, reads NAGVMQNPRHLVRRRGQEARLRCSPMKGHSHVYWYRQLPEEGLKFMVYLQKENIIDESGMPKERFSAEFPKEGPSILRIQQVVRGDSAAYFCASSVRLYNEQFFGPGTRLTVL.

The chain links TRBV27 to TRBJ1-1, with a tentative D call TRBD1 (5 bases). The V end was cut by 4 bases, the J end by 2 bases, with 23 bases between. Germline CDR1 is MNHEY and CDR2 is SMNVEV (reference sequence). CDR3 length equals 18 residues. For the CDR3, the DNA is TGTGCCAGCAGTTCTTTACCGTCAGGGTTTCCCCAAAACACTGAAGCTTTCTTT. Translation: CASSSLPSGFPQNTEAFF.

This chain joins TRBV5-4 and TRBJ2-5, with unresolved D. The CDR3 is made up of 13 amino acids. Germline CDR1 reads SGHNT; CDR2 reads YYREEE (reference sequence). V dropped 4 bases and J dropped 7 bases, with 14 bases sitting between them. In DNA form, the CDR3 reads TGTGCCAGCAGCGTAGATGGGTCGGCGACCCAGTACTTC. It specifies CASSVDGSATQYF.

V is TRBV15 and J is TRBJ2-7, with a possible D match to TRBD2 (5 bases). The CDR3 runs to 14 residues. Germline V gene lookup returns CDR1 LNHNV and CDR2 YYDKDF (reference sequence). Trimming stripped 4 bases from V and 7 bases from J, with 17 bases between. The CDR3 DNA reads TGTGCCACCAGCACCCTGCGCCGAGCGGAAGAGCAGTACTTC. It is translated as CATSTLRRAEEQYF.

The CDR3 DNA sequence: TGCGCCAGCTCCTTAACAGGGAATGTAAGGGCAACAGATACGCAGTATTTT. Translating it yields CASSLTGNVRATDTQYF. The chain couples TRBV5-1 to TRBJ2-3, with D possibly being TRBD1 (6 bases). The length of the CDR3 is 17 residues. CDR1 SGHRS and CDR2 YFSETQ come from the germline V gene. V lost 7 bases to trimming and J lost 3 bases, with 24 bases between them.

This rearrangement joins TRBV28 to TRBJ2-1; D is tentatively TRBD1 or TRBD2 (7 bases each). With 6 bases removed from V and 8 bases from J, the gap between germline ends came to 14 bases. CDR3 size: 13 residues. The V gene's germline CDR1 is MDHEN and CDR2 SYDVKM. Here the CDR3 DNA reads TGTGCCAGCAGCATCAGGGGGGGCGATGAGCAGTTCTTC. Its protein product is CASSIRGGDEQFF.

In this sample, this clone turned up once. CDR3 DNA: TGTGCCAGCAGCCGGGGCAGAGGCAATCAGCCCCAGCATTTT. Its translation: CASSRGRGNQPQHF. The chain carries TRBV6-5 and TRBJ1-5; perhaps TRBD1 as D (5 bases). The germline CDR1 and CDR2 sequences are MNHEY and SVGAGI. The CDR3 is made up of 14 amino acids. V lost 6 bases to trimming and J lost 2 bases, with 11 bases between them.

The rearrangement links TRBV5-1 to TRBJ2-1; D remains unclear. The CDR3 runs to 12 residues. Trimming stripped 2 bases from V and 6 bases from J, with 6 bases between. Germline CDR1 is SGHRS and CDR2 is YFSETQ. This CDR3 is CASSFGSNEQFF. CDR3 bases: TGCGCCAGCAGCTTCGGATCCAATGAGCAGTTCTTC.

The chain joins TRBV6-5 to TRBJ2-2; D possibly corresponds to TRBD1 (6 bases). CDR3 length equals 15 residues. Germline V gene data show CDR1 as MNHEY and CDR2 as SVGAGI. Trimming stripped 8 bases from V and 3 bases from J, with 16 bases between. Written as DNA, the CDR3 is TGTGCCAGCGGACATCCTACAGGGTACACCGGGGAGCTGTTTTTT. Protein: CASGHPTGYTGELFF.

This clone was seen more than once but under ten times. The chain has TRBV20-1 and TRBJ2-1; TRBD2 might be the D (5 bases). Looked up from germline, CDR1 is DFQATT and CDR2 is SNEGSKA (reference sequence). CDR3 length equals 11 residues. Trimming left V 2 bases short and J 9 bases short, with 8 bases between. The CDR3 DNA sequence: TGCAGTGCTAGATCGGGGAGTGAGCAGTTCTTC. Protein sequence: CSARSGSEQFF.

This CDR3 is CASSITSRSSYNEQFF. In DNA, the CDR3 is TGTGCCAGTAGTATCACTAGCCGAAGCTCCTACAATGAGCAGTTCTTC. V gene TRBV19 combines with J gene TRBJ2-1; TRBD2 might be the D (6 bases). The CDR3 loop spans 16 amino acids. CDR1 and CDR2 (germline): LNHDA, SQIVND (reference sequence). V shed 3 bases and J shed 0 bases, with 12 bases lying between them.

By share, this clone counts as medium-sized. The J gene is TRBJ2-7, the V gene TRBV15; a weak D match, TRBD1 (6 bases). The V gene lost 2 bases and the J gene lost 4 bases, with 12 bases spanning the gap. CDR1 and CDR2 (germline): LNHNV, YYDKDF (reference sequence). There are 14 residues in the CDR3. Here the CDR3 DNA reads TGTGCCACCAGCAGAACAGGGAATTTATACGAGCAGTACTTC. Translation: CATSRTGNLYEQYF.

CDR3 residues: CASSSWTLNQPQHF. The DNA of the CDR3 is TGTGCCAGCAGTTCTTGGACCCTCAATCAGCCCCAGCATTTT. The genes are TRBV28 and TRBJ1-5; D call uncertain. The V gene's germline CDR1 is MDHEN and CDR2 SYDVKM. This CDR3 spans 14 amino acids. The V end lost 4 bases, the J end lost 3 bases, and 10 bases lay between the germline ends.

The V gene is TRBV3-1 (or the pseudogene TRBV3-2), the J gene TRBJ1-2; D is ambiguous. Germline values: CDR1 LGHDT, CDR2 YNNKEL (reference sequence). The CDR3 is made up of 14 amino acids. The V and J ends lost 0 bases and 5 bases respectively, with 10 bases between them. As DNA, the CDR3 is TGTGCCAGCAGCCAAGATGTTGGGCCGTATGGCTACACCTTC. Amino acids: CASSQDVGPYGYTF.

This clone was detected only once. The chain is built from TRBV7-2 and TRBJ1-2; D remains unclear. CDR3 length equals 12 residues. CDR1 and CDR2 from the germline V gene are SGHTA and FQGNSA. V was cut by 5 bases and J by 12 bases, with 16 bases left in between. CDR3 DNA sequence: TGTGCCAGCAGCCCGCTACAAAGCCGGAACACCTTC. Translated: CASSPLQSRNTF.

The rearrangement joins TRBV3-1 (or the pseudogene TRBV3-2) to TRBJ2-7, with 8 bases fitting TRBD2. Germline lookup yields CDR1 LGHDT and CDR2 YNNKEL (reference sequence). The CDR3 runs to 15 residues. With V trimmed by 4 bases and J by 3 bases, 8 bases remained unmatched. The CDR3 DNA sequence: TGTGCCAGCAGCCCTCTGGCGGGAGGCGGCTACGAGCAGTACTTC. Translated: CASSPLAGGGYEQYF.

This chain joins TRBV12-5 and TRBJ2-7, with 8 bases lining up with TRBD1. Trimming removed 0 bases from V and 5 bases from J; junction bases left unmatched: 6. CDR1 and CDR2 (germline): LGHNT, FRNRAP. CDR3 length: 15 residues. The CDR3 DNA reads as TGTGCTAGTGGTTTGGTAAATCCAGGGGGCGACGAGCAGTACTTC. Translating it yields CASGLVNPGGDEQYF.

In its sample, this clone was seen once. The rearrangement links TRBV19 to TRBJ2-7; 7 nucleotides agree with TRBD2. The CDR3 contains 13 residues. The V gene end was trimmed by 6 bases and the J gene end by 6 bases; junction bases not matched to a gene: 8. Germline-derived CDR1 and CDR2 are LNHDA and SQIVND (reference sequence). The CDR3 is CASSIREAGEQYF. CDR3 nucleotides: TGTGCCAGTAGCATCCGGGAGGCTGGCGAGCAGTACTTC.

This clone has a single count. The chain combines TRBV6-5 with TRBJ1-2; D is possibly TRBD1 (5 bases). CDR1 and CDR2 (germline): MNHEY, SVGAGI. Trimming removed 4 bases at V and 5 bases at J, with 8 bases between. The CDR3 is 12 amino acids. The CDR3 DNA follows: TGTGCCAGCAGTTCCGGGACTTATGGCTACACCTTC. Translating it yields CASSSGTYGYTF.

The genes are TRBV12-1 and TRBJ2-7; the tabulated D call, TRBD2, remains unverified against the DNA. TRBV12-1 is classified as a pseudogene. This CDR3 has 16 residues. The CDR3 reads CASSPGGLAGPYEQYF. CDR3 nucleotides: TGTGCCAGCAGCCCCGGGGGGCTAGCGGGCCCCTACGAGCAGTACTTC.

The genes are TRBV29-1 and TRBJ2-7; D tentatively fits TRBD1 or TRBD2 (5 bases each). Per germline, CDR1 SQVTM and CDR2 ANQGSEA. This CDR3 contains 14 residues. V was shortened by 0 bases and J by 5 bases, with 14 bases between the two germline ends. CDR3 protein: CSVEDLGARDEQYF. CDR3 DNA sequence: TGCAGCGTTGAAGACCTCGGGGCAAGGGACGAGCAGTACTTC.

The chain employs TRBV27 and TRBJ1-5; tentative D call: TRBD1 (6 bases). This CDR3 has 14 residues. Germline V gives CDR1 MNHEY, CDR2 SMNVEV (reference sequence). The V gene lost 5 bases and the J gene lost 3 bases, with 11 bases spanning the gap. The CDR3 loop reads CASSVGGDNQPQHF. DNA of the CDR3: TGTGCCAGCAGTGTAGGGGGGGACAATCAGCCCCAGCATTTT.

This sequence joins TRBV2 and TRBJ1-2; D possibly corresponds to TRBD1 (5 bases). CDR3 length: 16 residues. Trimming removed 6 bases from V and 4 bases from J, with 21 bases in between. In germline, CDR1 is SNHLY, CDR2 FYNNEI. DNA for the CDR3: TGTGCCAGCAGGGGTCTGGGGCAGGCCGCGTTCTATGGCTACACCTTC. It is translated as CASRGLGQAAFYGYTF.

The rearrangement uses TRBV7-2 and TRBJ2-3; 7 nucleotides align to TRBD2. The CDR3 sequence is 15 residues long. Germline V gene sequence: CDR1 SGHTA, CDR2 FQGNSA. Trimming removed 0 bases from V and 4 bases from J; junction bases left unmatched: 4. CDR3 nucleotides: TGTGCCAGCAGCTTAGCGGCGGGAGCGGCAGATACGCAGTATTTT. The encoded protein is CASSLAAGAADTQYF.